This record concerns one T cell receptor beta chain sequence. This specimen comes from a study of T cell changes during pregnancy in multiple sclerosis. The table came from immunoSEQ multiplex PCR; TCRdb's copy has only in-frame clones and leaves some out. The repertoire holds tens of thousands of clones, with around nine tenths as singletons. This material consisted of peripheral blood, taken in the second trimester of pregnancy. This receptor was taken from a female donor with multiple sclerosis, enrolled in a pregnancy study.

Here the CDR3 reads CASAKSQVSTEAFF. Written as DNA, the CDR3 is TGTGCCAGCGCTAAGTCACAGGTTAGCACTGAAGCTTTCTTT. The chain combines TRBV7-9 with TRBJ1-1; possibly TRBD1 for D (5 bases). The germline V gene has CDR1 SEHNR and CDR2 FQNEAQ (reference sequence). The CDR3 length is 14 residues. Trimming removed 8 bases from V and 4 bases from J, with 17 bases in between.